The 21 T cell receptor beta chains below all came from one sample that was sequenced in a study of shared clonotypes between healthy human individuals. The assay was immunoSEQ multiplex PCR, and TCRdb's table has in-frame clones only and misses some. The sample records around 2,000,000 clones, about 94% being singletons. CD45RO-negative CD8 cells positively selected for CCR7 made up the naive population, which excluded terminally differentiated effector memory CD45RA+ cells. The sequenced sample consisted of naive CD8+ T cells sorted from blood. Receptor source: a man aged 18-30 years in good health.

V gene TRBV7-8 combines with J gene TRBJ2-7; TRBD1 or TRBD2 may be the D gene (6 bases each). Trimming left V 1 base short and J 5 bases short, with 18 bases between. This CDR3 contains 16 residues. Germline CDR1 is SGHVS and CDR2 is FQNEAQ. The CDR3 DNA follows: TGTGCCAGCAGCTTAGGGATAGGGGGGCGTTTGGACGAGCAGTACTTC. Encoded protein: CASSLGIGGRLDEQYF. Variable domain in full (rest from reference TRBV7-8 and TRBJ2-7): GAGVSQSPRYKVAKRGQDVALRCDPISGHVSLFWYQQALGQGPEFLTYFQNEAQLDKSGLPSDRFFAERPEGSVSTLKIQRTQQEDSAVYLCASSLGIGGRLDEQYFGPGTRLTVT.

This chain links TRBV29-1 with TRBJ2-7, with 9 bases lining up with TRBD1. V lost 2 bases, J lost 3 bases, and 8 bases stayed unmatched. The length of the CDR3 is 15 residues. Germline CDR1 reads SQVTM; CDR2 reads ANQGSEA. The CDR3 sequence: CSVENRRTGVYEQYF. Here the CDR3 DNA reads TGCAGCGTTGAAAATCGCAGGACAGGGGTCTACGAGCAGTACTTC.

The gene calls are TRBV7-9 and TRBJ2-1, with no clear D. The CDR3 has 14 amino acids. Trimming pared 6 bases from V and 3 bases from J, leaving 12 bases between. In germline, CDR1 is SEHNR, CDR2 FQNEAQ (reference sequence). Here the CDR3 DNA reads TGTGCCAGCAGTACCCCCTGGGGCTACAATGAGCAGTTCTTC. This translates into CASSTPWGYNEQFF.

About this clone itself: One end of the junction does not line up with germline, which may come from a read error. The CDR3 DNA is TGTGCCAGCCACCCGATGGGGGCGGGAGGGGCTGTGGCGCACTTC. Amino acids: CASHPMGAGGAVAHF. The chain uses TRBV7-9 and TRBJ2-7; 9 bases align to TRBD2. Germline CDR1 and CDR2: SEHNR and FQNEAQ (reference sequence). The CDR3 spans 15 residues.

V usage is TRBV7-2 and J usage is TRBJ1-2, with no clear D. Looked up from germline, CDR1 is SGHTA and CDR2 is FQGNSA. V was clipped by 5 bases and J by 3 bases, with 13 bases between them. This CDR3 spans 14 amino acids. As DNA, the CDR3 is TGTGCCAGCAGCAAAGACCCAGCTTACTATGGCTACACCTTC. It codes for CASSKDPAYYGYTF.

The CDR3 coding sequence is TGTGCCAGCAGCTTAGTACTAGCGGGAGGGTTTGGGGAGACCCAGTACTTC. Its protein product is CASSLVLAGGFGETQYF. This chain links TRBV7-8 with TRBJ2-5; 13 bases agree with TRBD2. Trimming removed 1 base from V and 5 bases from J; junction bases left unmatched: 7. From germline, CDR1 is SGHVS and CDR2 FQNEAQ. This CDR3 contains 17 residues.

The chain combines TRBV4-1 with TRBJ1-3, with a weak D call TRBD1 (5 bases). With 1 base removed from V and 3 bases from J, the gap between germline ends came to 16 bases. CDR1 and CDR2 from the germline V gene are MGHRA and YSYEKL. CDR3 length: 17 amino acids. CDR3 in amino acids: CASSQAGSTGVGNTIYF. CDR3 in DNA: TGCGCCAGCAGCCAAGCCGGGTCCACAGGAGTTGGAAACACCATATATTTT.

This chain uses TRBV2 with TRBJ2-5; D remains unclear. V lost 5 bases and J lost 4, with 5 bases in between. The CDR3 is 11 amino acids. Germline V gene lookup returns CDR1 SNHLY and CDR2 FYNNEI. The CDR3 here is CASSYRETQYF. CDR3 bases: TGTGCCAGCAGTTACAGAGAGACCCAGTACTTC.

This chain connects TRBV5-6 to TRBJ1-2; D possibly corresponds to TRBD1 (5 bases). V lost 4 bases, J lost 4 bases, and 14 bases lay in between. The germline gives CDR1 SGHDT, CDR2 YYEEEE. The CDR3 consists of 14 residues. This CDR3 is CASSTPAGGYGYTF. The CDR3 DNA reads as TGTGCCAGCAGCACCCCGGCGGGGGGCTATGGCTACACCTTC. Variable domain in full (rest from reference TRBV5-6 and TRBJ1-2): DAGVTQSPTHLIKTRGQQVTLRCSPKSGHDTVSWYQQALGQGPQFIFQYYEEEERQRGNFPDRFSGHQFPNYSSELNVNALLLGDSALYLCASSTPAGGYGYTFGSGTRLTVV.

V usage is TRBV2 and J usage is TRBJ2-7; D is uncertain. The germline V gene encodes CDR1 SNHLY and CDR2 FYNNEI. The CDR3 contains 17 residues. Trimming cost V 1 base and J 3 bases, with 19 bases left between them. The CDR3 is CASSEEAAGGQDYEQYF. In DNA form, the CDR3 reads TGTGCCAGCAGTGAAGAGGCGGCAGGTGGCCAGGACTACGAGCAGTACTTC.

V is TRBV6-6 and J is TRBJ2-5, with D hard to call. From germline, CDR1 is MNHNY and CDR2 SVGAGI (reference sequence). The V end lost 6 bases, the J end lost 5 bases, and 13 bases lay between the germline ends. The CDR3 runs 13 residues. CDR3 in DNA: TGTGCCAGCAGCCCCGGGCCACGGGAGACCCAGTACTTC. Protein sequence: CASSPGPRETQYF.

The chain joins TRBV30 to TRBJ2-6; 10 nucleotides align to TRBD1. V was clipped by 5 bases and J by 2 bases; unmatched bases: 0. CDR3 size: 14 residues. CDR1 and CDR2 (germline): GTSNPN, SVGIG (reference sequence). In DNA form, the CDR3 reads TGTGCCTGGGGGACAGGGGCTGGGGCCAACGTCCTGACTTTC. It specifies CAWGTGAGANVLTF.

This chain connects TRBV15 to TRBJ1-2, with TRBD1 as a possible D gene (6 bases). CDR1 is LNHNV, CDR2 YYDKDF, per germline (reference sequence). The length of the CDR3 is 16 residues. V lost 6 bases and J lost 2, with 19 bases in between. The CDR3 region is CATSGGLAARNYGYTF. The CDR3, as DNA: TGTGCCACCAGTGGGGGCTTGGCGGCTAGGAACTATGGCTACACCTTC.

This chain uses TRBV2 with TRBJ1-2; D unclear. Trimming took 3 bases from V and 4 from J, leaving 3 bases between them. Per the germline V gene, CDR1 is SNHLY and CDR2 is FYNNEI. The CDR3 extends over 11 amino acids. CDR3 amino acids: CASSDSYGYTF. The CDR3 bases are TGTGCCAGCAGTGACTCCTATGGCTACACCTTC.

The chain couples TRBV11-2 to TRBJ2-2, with 9 bases identical to TRBD2. Germline V gene sequence: CDR1 SGHAT, CDR2 FQNNGV. V shed 2 bases and J 8 bases; nucleotides not matched to a gene: 6. This CDR3 region has 15 residues. The CDR3 sequence: CASSLLAGPGGELFF. CDR3 DNA sequence: TGTGCCAGCAGCTTACTAGCGGGACCGGGAGGGGAGCTGTTTTTT.

This rearrangement joins TRBV13 to TRBJ2-2, with 12 nucleotides matching TRBD2. Trimming took 5 bases from V and 6 from J; bases not matched to a gene: 7. There are 16 residues in the CDR3. Germline CDR1 and CDR2: PRHDT and FYEKMQ (reference sequence). The CDR3 here is CASSPSGGAVAGELFF. The CDR3 nucleotides read TGTGCCAGCAGCCCTAGCGGGGGGGCTGTGGCCGGGGAGCTGTTTTTT.

The V call is TRBV6-4, the J call TRBJ2-5; D possibly corresponds to TRBD2 (6 bases). This CDR3 has 12 amino acids. Deletions cut 10 bases from V and 9 bases from J, with 18 bases between. CDR1 MRHNA and CDR2 SNTAGT come from the germline V gene. This CDR3 is CAIPGEVRSQYF. The CDR3 coding sequence is TGTGCCATCCCTGGGGAGGTTCGGTCCCAGTACTTC.

The V and J genes are TRBV6-1 and TRBJ2-5; no reliable D call. V lost 2 bases, J lost 5 bases, and 6 bases lay in between. Germline V gene lookup returns CDR1 MNHNS and CDR2 SASEGT. CDR3 length: 12 amino acids. DNA of the CDR3: TGTGCCAGCAGTGAAAGGGTCGAGACCCAGTACTTC. Translating gives CASSERVETQYF.

In the case of this clone: The same CDR3 arises from other DNA sequences in this sample as well. V gene TRBV11-2 combines with J gene TRBJ2-1, with TRBD2 matching 7 bases. The CDR3 covers 14 residues. Germline CDR1 SGHAT, CDR2 FQNNGV. V shed 1 base, J shed 7 bases, and the junction held 4 bases outside the gene matches. CDR3 loop: CASSLAGGLNEQFF. The CDR3 DNA is TGTGCCAGCAGCTTAGCGGGAGGTTTGAATGAGCAGTTCTTC.

The count of this clone is one. The genes are TRBV30 and TRBJ2-1; 10 nucleotides match TRBD2. This CDR3 has 15 residues. Unmatched junction bases numbered 6, after V lost 0 bases and J lost 7 bases. The V gene's germline CDR1 is GTSNPN and CDR2 SVGIG (reference sequence). The DNA for the CDR3 is TGTGCCTGGAGTGTCCCAGCGGGAGGGTGGAATGAGCAGTTCTTC. Translation gives CAWSVPAGGWNEQFF.

Of note for this clone: Other DNA sequences in this sample translate to the same CDR3. The V gene is TRBV7-9, the J gene TRBJ2-7, with D possibly matching TRBD1 (6 bases). Trimming removed 5 bases from V and 3 bases from J, with 11 bases in between. This CDR3 spans 13 amino acids. Germline assignment: CDR1 SEHNR and CDR2 FQNEAQ (reference sequence). CDR3 protein: CASSPKDSYEQYF. The CDR3, as DNA: TGTGCCAGCAGCCCCAAGGACAGCTACGAGCAGTACTTC.